This T cell receptor (beta chain) emerged from a study of cytotoxic CD8 clonotypes in ibrutinib-treated CLL. Germline V gene data show CDR1 as ENHRY and CDR2 as SYGVKD. V lost 3 bases, J lost 6 bases, and 18 bases lay in between. This CDR3 region has 16 residues. Sequencing used immunoSEQ multiplex PCR; TCRdb keeps in-frame clones, though not all of them. The sample includes about 160,000 clones, less than 85% of them seen just once. Roughly 1.9 micrograms of genomic DNA (from cryopreserved PBMCs) were used for TCR beta libraries. This receptor was obtained from a human donor with chronic lymphocytic leukemia. Source: PBMCs, taken after 24 months of ibrutinib treatment. V gene TRBV10-3 combines with J gene TRBJ2-1, with D maybe TRBD2 (6 bases). CDR3 amino acids: CAISENPSGVGNEQFF. In DNA form, the CDR3 reads TGTGCCATCAGTGAAAATCCTTCGGGGGTCGGCAATGAGCAGTTCTTC.